The present T cell receptor beta chain was sequenced within a study of blood T cell repertoires in COVID-19. Profiling relied on immunoSEQ multiplex PCR, and the TCRdb table lists in-frame clones only, not all of them. The data contain 75,000 to 90,000 clones, less than 95% of them singletons. Specimen: peripheral blood. The TCR comes from a young man with COVID-19, enrolled during active disease.

In nucleotides, the CDR3 is TGTGCCAGCGGCCGTGGTAGGGAGGCCGCCGGGGAGCAGTTCTTC. Translation: CASGRGREAAGEQFF. The chain recombines TRBV6-5 with TRBJ2-1, with D tentatively TRBD2 (6 bases). This CDR3 has 15 residues. V lost 8 bases and J 10 bases, leaving 24 bases between the germline ends. Looked up from germline, CDR1 is MNHEY and CDR2 is SVGAGI.